This entry lists 32 T cell receptor beta chains sequenced from one sample in a study of type 1 and type 2 diabetes patients. Genomic DNA was the PCR template. The TCR beta CDR3 region was amplified using 30 forward and 13 reverse primers. TCRdb re-called the multiplex PCR reads with MiXCR, one entry per CDR3 protein. The sample holds approximately 260,000 distinct CDR3 sequences, approximately 45% seen once. Sequenced material: peripheral blood mononuclear cells (PBMCs). These receptors all stem from a man between 18 and 35 years old with type 2 diabetes.

This rearrangement joins TRBV20-1 to TRBJ2-7; D might be TRBD2 (5 bases). This CDR3 spans 15 amino acids. Between the trimmed V and J ends, which lost 3 bases and 1 base, there was a span of 16 bases. Per germline, CDR1 DFQATT and CDR2 SNEGSKA (reference sequence). The CDR3 here is CSASAGGLSSYEQYF. The CDR3 DNA sequence: TGCAGTGCTAGCGCGGGTGGGTTAAGTTCCTACGAGCAGTACTTC.

This clonotype was seen ten or more times. The J gene is TRBJ1-1, the V gene TRBV2; D is perhaps TRBD1 (6 bases). V lost 6 bases to trimming and J lost 0 bases, with 14 bases between them. Germline CDR1 SNHLY, CDR2 FYNNEI. There are 15 residues in the CDR3. In DNA, the CDR3 is TGTGCCAGCAGGCGGACAGCCATTATGAACACTGAAGCTTTCTTT. Encoded protein: CASRRTAIMNTEAFF. The full variable domain, with the rest looked up from reference TRBV2 and TRBJ1-1, is EPEVTQTPSHQVTQMGQEVILRCVPISNHLYFYWYRQILGQKVEFLVSFYNNEISEKSEIFDDQFSVERPDGSNFTLKIRSTKLEDSAMYFCASRRTAIMNTEAFFGQGTRLTVV.

The chain is built from TRBV19 and TRBJ2-7, with 8 bases identical to TRBD2. Trimming cost V 4 bases and J 5 bases; bases outside gene matches: 10. Germline values: CDR1 LNHDA, CDR2 SQIVND (reference sequence). The CDR3 loop spans 15 amino acids. The CDR3 loop is CASSTPGLVKNEQYF. CDR3 sequence (DNA): TGTGCCAGTAGTACTCCGGGACTAGTAAAGAACGAGCAGTACTTC.

Remarks on this clonotype: The conserved closing phenylalanine or tryptophan is absent in this CDR3, likely reflecting a read error. The chain has TRBV28 and TRBJ2-7, with 7 bases matching TRBD2. The J segment lost 4 bases and the V segment lost 5 bases, leaving 5 bases of the junction unmatched. The CDR3 is 13 residues long. Germline values: CDR1 MDHEN, CDR2 SYDVKM. CDR3 region: CASSPGLDYEQYI. CDR3 DNA sequence: TGTGCCAGCAGTCCCGGACTAGATTACGAGCAGTACATC.

This clonotype has a count of ten or more. The rearrangement joins TRBV7-3 to TRBJ2-2; D is perhaps TRBD1 or TRBD2 (5 bases each). V was shortened by 5 bases and J by 3 bases, with 10 bases between the two germline ends. There are 14 residues in the CDR3. Per germline, CDR1 SGHTA and CDR2 FQGTGA. CDR3 in DNA: TGTGCCAGCAGCCAACTGGGGGACACCGGGGAGCTGTTTTTT. This codes for CASSQLGDTGELFF.

The rearrangement joins TRBV2 to TRBJ2-1; TRBD1 is a possible D gene (6 bases). This CDR3 region has 15 residues. Germline CDR1 reads SNHLY; CDR2 reads FYNNEI. With 8 bases removed from V and 2 bases from J, the gap between germline ends came to 16 bases. CDR3 loop: CASSRLTGTYNEQFF. In DNA form, the CDR3 reads TGTGCCAGCTCACGCCTCACAGGGACCTACAATGAGCAGTTCTTC.

This clonotype came up a few times. The rearrangement links TRBV7-9 to TRBJ2-7; D gene ambiguous. CDR3 length: 14 amino acids. V lost 4 bases and J 0 bases, leaving 10 bases between the germline ends. Germline CDR1 is SEHNR and CDR2 is FQNEAQ (reference sequence). CDR3 residues: CASSYYQSSYEQYF. The CDR3 bases are TGTGCCAGCAGCTATTATCAAAGCTCCTACGAGCAGTACTTC.

This clonotype has at least ten counts. The chain couples TRBV10-3 to TRBJ1-1, with D unresolved. In germline, CDR1 is ENHRY, CDR2 SYGVKD. The V end was cut by 4 bases, the J end by 7 bases, with 13 bases between. This CDR3 spans 13 amino acids. Here the CDR3 DNA reads TGTGCCATCAGTGGTGAGTGGAACCTTGAAGCTTTCTTT. This codes for CAISGEWNLEAFF.

The chain carries TRBV28 and TRBJ2-1, with D perhaps matching TRBD1 (5 bases). Trimming pared 2 bases from V and 8 bases from J, leaving 13 bases between. The CDR3 sequence is 14 residues long. Germline V gives CDR1 MDHEN, CDR2 SYDVKM. Written as DNA, the CDR3 is TGTGCCAGCAGTTTAAGGCAGGGATTAGATGAGCAGTTCTTC. It is translated as CASSLRQGLDEQFF.

The rearrangement joins TRBV7-2 to TRBJ1-1; D is uncertain. Deletions cut 2 bases from V and 9 bases from J, with 10 bases between. Germline values: CDR1 SGHTA, CDR2 FQGNSA. The CDR3 is 12 amino acids. The CDR3 sequence: CASSLNGMKAFF. CDR3 nucleotide sequence: TGTGCCAGCAGCTTAAACGGGATGAAAGCTTTCTTT.

This chain joins TRBV7-2 and TRBJ2-3, with TRBD2 matching 8 bases. CDR3 length: 17 residues. Germline V gene data show CDR1 as SGHTA and CDR2 as FQGNSA. Unmatched junction bases numbered 9, after V lost 3 bases and J lost 1 base. The CDR3 loop is CASSFGALAGRTDTQYF. CDR3 DNA: TGTGCCAGCAGCTTTGGGGCTCTAGCGGGCCGCACAGATACGCAGTATTTT.

This chain joins TRBV5-1 and TRBJ2-7; 8 nucleotides agree with TRBD2. The CDR3 extends over 14 amino acids. V shed 7 bases, J shed 6 bases, and the junction held 12 bases outside the gene matches. The germline V gene encodes CDR1 SGHRS and CDR2 YFSETQ. CDR3 nucleotide sequence: TGCGCCAGCTTCCCCGGGACTAGTTCTTCCGAGCAGTACTTC. Translated, it gives CASFPGTSSSEQYF.

In this sample, this clonotype turned up a few times. The chain is built from TRBV10-3 and TRBJ1-6, with a weak D call TRBD1 (6 bases). In germline, CDR1 is ENHRY, CDR2 SYGVKD. The V end lost 10 bases, the J end lost 9 bases, and 19 bases lay between the germline ends. The CDR3 has 14 residues. CDR3 amino acids: CATQEGTPVSPLHF. CDR3 in DNA: TGTGCCACCCAAGAGGGGACACCTGTTTCACCCCTCCACTTT.

There are a few counts of this clonotype. V is TRBV10-3 and J is TRBJ2-2; 9 bases are shared with TRBD1. Germline values: CDR1 ENHRY, CDR2 SYGVKD. This CDR3 is built from 14 residues. J was trimmed by 5 bases and V by 6 bases; bases with no gene match: 4. This chain's CDR3 is CAIRTGTGTGELFF. The CDR3 nucleotides are TGTGCCATCAGGACCGGGACAGGGACCGGGGAGCTGTTTTTT.

This chain connects TRBV12-3 or TRBV12-4 to TRBJ1-5, with unresolved D. The CDR3 totals 14 residues. With 3 bases removed from V and 1 base from J, the gap between germline ends came to 7 bases. For the CDR3, the DNA is TGTGCCAGCAGTTTTTCGTCGAGCAATCAGCCCCAGCATTTT. It translates to CASSFSSSNQPQHF.

V is TRBV5-1 and J is TRBJ2-7; no definite D call. This CDR3 comprises 13 residues. The germline CDR1 and CDR2 sequences are SGHRS and YFSETQ. The V and J ends lost 0 bases and 6 bases respectively, with 10 bases between them. The CDR3 coding sequence is TGCGCCAGCAGCTTGGGGCAGACCGGCGAGCAGTACTTC. Protein sequence: CASSLGQTGEQYF.

This clonotype was counted a single time. The chain carries TRBV9 and TRBJ2-2; the match to TRBD1 covers 7 bases. V was pared by 0 bases and J by 6 bases, with 2 bases of the junction left unmatched. The CDR3 runs 14 residues. Germline values: CDR1 SGDLS, CDR2 YYNGEE. The CDR3 protein is CASSVAQGAGELFF. The CDR3 DNA follows: TGTGCCAGCAGCGTAGCTCAGGGGGCCGGGGAGCTGTTTTTT. Based on the CDR3 plus reference TRBV9 and TRBJ2-2, the full variable domain is DSGVTQTPKHLITATGQRVTLRCSPRSGDLSVYWYQQSLDQGLQFLIQYYNGEERAKGNILERFSAQQFPDLHSELNLSSLELGDSALYFCASSVAQGAGELFFGEGSRLTVL.

Ten or more counts support this clonotype. V usage is TRBV30 and J usage is TRBJ1-1; D ambiguous. V dropped 0 bases and J dropped 0 bases, with 2 bases sitting between them. The CDR3 loop spans 12 amino acids. Per germline, CDR1 GTSNPN and CDR2 SVGIG (reference sequence). The CDR3 is CAWSVLNTEAFF. The CDR3 bases are TGTGCCTGGAGTGTACTGAACACTGAAGCTTTCTTT.

The chain couples TRBV12-3 or TRBV12-4 to TRBJ2-3; the D is unclear. V was trimmed by 7 bases and J by 3 bases, leaving 17 bases between them. The CDR3 is 15 residues long. The DNA of the CDR3 is TGTGCCAGCAATGGCCTCGGTCTATTTACAGATACGCAGTATTTT. Translation: CASNGLGLFTDTQYF.

The chain employs TRBV7-6 and TRBJ1-2; TRBD1 is a possible D gene (5 bases). V lost 5 bases and J 4 bases, leaving 17 bases between the germline ends. The CDR3 consists of 15 residues. Germline loops: CDR1 SGHVS, CDR2 FNYEAQ. In DNA form, the CDR3 reads TGTGCCAGCAGCCTCAACACCGGGGGATTCTATGGCTACACCTTC. This translates into CASSLNTGGFYGYTF. Variable domain in full (rest from reference TRBV7-6 and TRBJ1-2): GAGVSQSPRYKVTKRGQDVALRCDPISGHVSLYWYRQALGQGPEFLTYFNYEAQQDKSGLPNDRFSAERPEGSISTLTIQRTEQRDSAMYRCASSLNTGGFYGYTFGSGTRLTVV.

This clonotype was seen a single time. The chain is built from TRBV6-1 and TRBJ2-7; 8 bases align to TRBD1. The germline gives CDR1 MNHNS, CDR2 SASEGT. The CDR3 is made up of 14 amino acids. V lost 5 bases to trimming and J lost 1 base; unmatched junction nucleotides: 4. The CDR3 region is CASSWGQASYEQYF. The CDR3 region has the DNA TGTGCCAGCAGTTGGGGACAGGCGTCCTACGAGCAGTACTTC.

J is TRBJ2-5 and V is TRBV19, with 10 bases that match TRBD1. The J call may be mistaken, given a closer DNA end match to TRBJ2-7. Germline CDR1 is LNHDA and CDR2 is SQIVND (reference sequence). This CDR3 is built from 16 residues. The CDR3 coding sequence is TGTGCCAGTAGTATACAAGGACGGGACAGGGGCCACGAGCAGTACTTC. As protein: CASSIQGRDRGHEQYF.

There are a few counts of this clonotype. V and J are TRBV2 and TRBJ2-7; TRBD2 matches at 12 bases. V lost 7 bases, J lost 5 bases, and 6 bases stayed unmatched. In germline, CDR1 is SNHLY, CDR2 FYNNEI. The CDR3 is 14 residues long. The CDR3 region is CASNLAGGRHEQYF. CDR3 nucleotide sequence: TGTGCCAGCAATCTAGCGGGAGGGCGCCACGAGCAGTACTTC.

A remark on this clonotype: Sequence at one end of the junction differs from germline and may be a read error. This rearrangement joins TRBV19 to TRBJ1-1; no firm D call. The CDR3 is 12 amino acids. The germline gives CDR1 LNHDA, CDR2 SQIVND (reference sequence). The DNA of the CDR3 is TGTGCCAGTTCTCCCCCCGGATTTAGGGCTCTCTTT. Protein product: CASSPPGFRALF.

The gene calls are TRBV11-3 and TRBJ2-5; 7 bases agree with TRBD2. Germline loops: CDR1 SGHNT, CDR2 YENEEA. Losses at the gene ends were 5 bases for V and 5 bases for J; bases not matched to a gene: 2. This CDR3 contains 12 residues. CDR3 sequence (DNA): TGTGCCAGCAGCGACGGGGGGGAGACCCAGTACTTC. This sequence encodes CASSDGGETQYF.

The chain employs TRBV5-4 and TRBJ2-3; TRBD1 might be the D (5 bases). Trimming pared 2 bases from V and 13 bases from J, leaving 14 bases between. This CDR3 region has 12 residues. Per the germline V gene, CDR1 is SGHNT and CDR2 is YYREEE (reference sequence). This chain's CDR3 is CASSLVETEEYF. The CDR3 coding sequence is TGTGCCAGCAGCTTAGTTGAGACAGAGGAGTATTTT. The full variable domain, rest sourced from reference TRBV5-4 and TRBJ2-3, is ETGVTQSPTHLIKTRGQQVTLRCSSQSGHNTVSWYQQALGQGPQFIFQYYREEENGRGNFPPRFSGLQFPNYSSELNVNALELDDSALYLCASSLVETEEYFGPGTRLTVL.

V gene TRBV4-1 combines with J gene TRBJ1-1; the D is unclear. The CDR3 has 15 residues. Germline V gives CDR1 MGHRA, CDR2 YSYEKL. With 3 bases removed from V and 4 bases from J, the gap between germline ends came to 15 bases. The DNA of the CDR3 is TGCGCCAGCAGCCAGTTAAGTTCGCTCGGCACTGAAGCTTTCTTT. It encodes CASSQLSSLGTEAFF.

This sequence joins TRBV30 and TRBJ2-5, with D uncertain. The DNA end is more similar to TRBJ2-3, so the J call may be wrong. The CDR3 runs to 14 residues. Germline V gives CDR1 GTSNPN, CDR2 SVGIG (reference sequence). DNA of the CDR3: TGTGCCTGGACCCCGACGGGTTCCACAGATACGCAGTATTTT. It specifies CAWTPTGSTDTQYF.

The chain uses TRBV7-8 and TRBJ1-2; 11 bases align to TRBD1. The length of the CDR3 is 16 residues. Germline V gene sequence: CDR1 SGHVS, CDR2 FQNEAQ. J lost 4 bases, V lost 5 bases, and 9 bases had no gene match. The CDR3 DNA reads TGTGCCAGCAGCCTATTAGGGACAGGGGGGGGCTATGGCTACACCTTC. It translates to CASSLLGTGGGYGYTF.

The CDR3 sequence: CASSLISGRYNEQFF. For the CDR3, the DNA is TGTGCCAGCAGCTTAATTTCGGGACGGTACAATGAGCAGTTCTTC. This chain links TRBV7-8 with TRBJ2-1, with D possibly being TRBD1 or TRBD2 (5 bases each). This CDR3 contains 15 residues. V shed 2 bases and J shed 4 bases, with 12 bases lying between them. Germline V CDR1 and CDR2: SGHVS, FQNEAQ.

This clonotype was counted only a few times. The chain carries TRBV7-6 and TRBJ2-7; no clear D. V shed 2 bases and J shed 0 bases, with 14 bases lying between them. The V gene's germline CDR1 is SGHVS and CDR2 FNYEAQ. CDR3 length: 16 amino acids. CDR3 in amino acids: CASSLFSGRSSYEQYF. The DNA of the CDR3 is TGTGCCAGCAGCTTATTTTCCGGCCGGAGCTCCTACGAGCAGTACTTC. The complete variable domain, with remaining parts taken from reference TRBV7-6 and TRBJ2-7, reads GAGVSQSPRYKVTKRGQDVALRCDPISGHVSLYWYRQALGQGPEFLTYFNYEAQQDKSGLPNDRFSAERPEGSISTLTIQRTEQRDSAMYRCASSLFSGRSSYEQYFGPGTRLTVT.

This clonotype was recorded a few times. This chain connects TRBV25-1 to TRBJ2-1; D may match TRBD1 or TRBD2 (6 bases each). In germline, CDR1 is MGHDK, CDR2 SYGVNS. V dropped 1 base and J dropped 8 bases, with 18 bases sitting between them. This CDR3 contains 16 residues. The DNA of the CDR3 is TGTGCCAGCAGTGAATTTCGGGGGCCAAGTGGCTATGAGCAGTTCTTC. Translated, it gives CASSEFRGPSGYEQFF.